Presented here are 17 T cell receptor beta chains from one specimen sequenced in a study of control samples from healthy donors and cancer patients. Profiling relied on immunoSEQ multiplex PCR, and the TCRdb table lists in-frame clones only, not all of them. This table has some 250,000 clones, more than 65% appearing once. Sample: PBMCs. These receptors came from a woman aged 55-69 years with lung cancer.

This clone was counted a single time. The chain carries TRBV2 and TRBJ1-1, with no clear D. In germline, CDR1 is SNHLY, CDR2 FYNNEI. V lost 5 bases and J lost 5, with 3 bases in between. The CDR3 spans 10 residues. The CDR3 protein is CASSITEAFF. The CDR3 nucleotides are TGTGCCAGCAGTATTACTGAAGCTTTCTTT.

This rearrangement joins TRBV19 to TRBJ1-6; D gene ambiguous. The V end was cut by 9 bases, the J end by 9 bases, with 15 bases between. Germline CDR1 and CDR2: LNHDA and SQIVND (reference sequence). The CDR3 extends over 13 amino acids. The CDR3 loop is CASSIKPGSPLHF. CDR3 in DNA: TGTGCCAGCTCTATTAAGCCCGGTTCACCCCTCCACTTT.

The V call is TRBV18, the J call TRBJ2-1; tentatively, D is TRBD1 (5 bases). CDR1 and CDR2 (germline): KGHSH, LQKENI. This CDR3 is 14 amino acids long. Trimming pared 6 bases from V and 2 bases from J, leaving 11 bases between. CDR3 nucleotide sequence: TGTGCCAGCTCCGCAGCGACAGCCTACAATGAGCAGTTCTTC. As protein: CASSAATAYNEQFF.

V usage is TRBV5-1 and J usage is TRBJ2-1; D may be TRBD1 (5 bases). The CDR3 runs to 16 residues. Trimming removed 4 bases from V and 4 bases from J, with 18 bases in between. The germline V gene has CDR1 SGHRS and CDR2 YFSETQ. CDR3 in amino acids: CASSRDMSGSYNEQFF. The CDR3 nucleotides are TGCGCCAGCAGCCGTGATATGTCAGGGTCGTACAATGAGCAGTTCTTC.

The chain couples TRBV9 to TRBJ2-7; 13 nucleotides agree with TRBD2. This CDR3 is 17 amino acids long. J lost 5 bases, V lost 3 bases, and 11 bases had no gene match. Germline V gene sequence: CDR1 SGDLS, CDR2 YYNGEE. The CDR3 region has the DNA TGTGCCAGCAGCGCCCACTCCACTAGCGGGAGGGCCAACGAGCAGTACTTC. This translates into CASSAHSTSGRANEQYF.

This clone was picked up a small number of times. The V call is TRBV11-2, the J call TRBJ2-2; TRBD1 is a possible D gene (6 bases). V was cut by 3 bases and J by 5 bases, with 13 bases left in between. The germline V gene has CDR1 SGHAT and CDR2 FQNNGV. The length of the CDR3 is 15 residues. The CDR3 is CASSFRARGTGELFF. The CDR3 DNA reads TGTGCCAGCAGCTTCAGGGCCAGGGGTACCGGGGAGCTGTTTTTT.

A single count supports this clone. This sequence joins TRBV24-1 and TRBJ2-1; 13 bases fit TRBD2. In germline, CDR1 is KGHDR, CDR2 SFDVKD. The V gene end was trimmed by 3 bases and the J gene end by 8 bases; junction bases not matched to a gene: 6. The CDR3 covers 16 residues. Written as DNA, the CDR3 is TGTGCCACCAGTGATACGTCGACTAGCGGGAGGTATGAGCAGTTCTTC. This codes for CATSDTSTSGRYEQFF.

This clone showed up just once. The gene calls are TRBV7-2 and TRBJ2-1, with 10 bases that match TRBD2. Germline assignment: CDR1 SGHTA and CDR2 FQGNSA. Trimming took 1 base from V and 7 from J; bases not matched to a gene: 4. CDR3 length: 15 residues. CDR3 amino acids: CASSLVAGGLNEQFF. The CDR3 bases are TGTGCCAGCAGCTTAGTAGCGGGGGGTCTTAATGAGCAGTTCTTC.

V is TRBV5-1 and J is TRBJ2-5, with no clear D. V gave up 0 bases and J gave up 0 bases, with 6 bases separating them. Germline V gives CDR1 SGHRS, CDR2 YFSETQ. The CDR3 runs 14 residues. The CDR3 nucleotides are TGCGCCAGCAGCTTGGGGGCAGACCAAGAGACCCAGTACTTC. Its translation: CASSLGADQETQYF.

Note on this clone: Other DNA sequences in the sample encode the same CDR3. The chain couples TRBV10-3 to TRBJ1-1; D is uncertain. Trimming stripped 3 bases from V and 5 bases from J, with 7 bases between. Germline V gives CDR1 ENHRY, CDR2 SYGVKD. The CDR3 covers 12 residues. The CDR3 DNA follows: TGTGCCATCAGTGAACGGGAAACTGAAGCTTTCTTT. This encodes CAISERETEAFF.

The chain is built from TRBV10-1 and TRBJ2-7; TRBD2 aligns across 9 bases. The CDR3 has 15 residues. From germline, CDR1 is WNHNN and CDR2 SYGVQD (reference sequence). The trim removed 0 bases at V and 2 bases at J, leaving 2 bases unmatched. The CDR3 spells CASSESLAGTYEQYF. The CDR3 DNA reads as TGCGCCAGCAGTGAGTCGCTAGCGGGGACCTACGAGCAGTACTTC.

The rearrangement joins TRBV18 to TRBJ2-3; 8 bases fit TRBD1. V dropped 0 bases and J dropped 1; count of bases not matched to a gene: 0. The V gene's germline CDR1 is KGHSH and CDR2 LQKENI. The length of the CDR3 is 15 residues. The CDR3 nucleotides are TGTGCCAGCTCACCACCGGACAGGGGCACAGATACGCAGTATTTT. As protein: CASSPPDRGTDTQYF.

This sequence joins TRBV5-1 and TRBJ2-1; D tentatively fits TRBD1 or TRBD2 (6 bases each). CDR1 is SGHRS, CDR2 YFSETQ, per germline. The CDR3 runs 15 residues. With 2 bases removed from V and 2 bases from J, the gap between germline ends came to 11 bases. CDR3 DNA sequence: TGCGCCAGCAGCTTACAGGGAGGAACCTACAATGAGCAGTTCTTC. The encoded protein is CASSLQGGTYNEQFF.

The chain carries TRBV2 and TRBJ1-5; D perhaps matches TRBD1 (6 bases). Germline CDR1 and CDR2: SNHLY and FYNNEI. The ends were cut back, 1 base at V and 6 bases at J, with 13 bases in the middle. CDR3 size: 15 residues. CDR3 sequence: CASSEEGGGGQPQHF. The CDR3, as DNA: TGTGCCAGCAGTGAAGAGGGCGGGGGCGGTCAGCCCCAGCATTTT.

The chain has TRBV11-2 and TRBJ1-4; D is unclear. The V end was cut by 2 bases, the J end by 8 bases, with 12 bases between. This CDR3 has 14 residues. Germline lookup yields CDR1 SGHAT and CDR2 FQNNGV. The CDR3 reads CASSLIGSEEKLFF. Written as DNA, the CDR3 is TGTGCCAGCAGCTTAATAGGATCGGAGGAAAAACTGTTTTTT.

The J gene is TRBJ2-2, the V gene TRBV7-9; possible D gene TRBD2, 5 bases. The CDR3 has 13 amino acids. Germline assignment: CDR1 SEHNR and CDR2 FQNEAQ (reference sequence). Trimming shortened V by 5 bases and J by 4 bases, and 8 bases separated the two germline ends. Here the CDR3 reads CASSRESTGELFF. In DNA, the CDR3 is TGTGCCAGCAGCAGGGAGTCCACCGGGGAGCTGTTTTTT.

V and J are TRBV5-1 and TRBJ2-5; 11 positions agree with TRBD1. CDR3 length equals 16 residues. CDR1 is SGHRS, CDR2 YFSETQ, per germline. V shed 4 bases and J 5 bases; nucleotides not matched to a gene: 10. The CDR3 bases are TGCGCCAGCAGCGGGGGGACAGGGGGAATTGTGGAGACCCAGTACTTC. This gives the protein CASSGGTGGIVETQYF. The full variable domain, rest sourced from reference TRBV5-1 and TRBJ2-5, is KAGVTQTPRYLIKTRGQQVTLSCSPISGHRSVSWYQQTPGQGLQFLFEYFSETQRNKGNFPGRFSGRQFSNSRSEMNVSTLELGDSALYLCASSGGTGGIVETQYFGPGTRLLVL.